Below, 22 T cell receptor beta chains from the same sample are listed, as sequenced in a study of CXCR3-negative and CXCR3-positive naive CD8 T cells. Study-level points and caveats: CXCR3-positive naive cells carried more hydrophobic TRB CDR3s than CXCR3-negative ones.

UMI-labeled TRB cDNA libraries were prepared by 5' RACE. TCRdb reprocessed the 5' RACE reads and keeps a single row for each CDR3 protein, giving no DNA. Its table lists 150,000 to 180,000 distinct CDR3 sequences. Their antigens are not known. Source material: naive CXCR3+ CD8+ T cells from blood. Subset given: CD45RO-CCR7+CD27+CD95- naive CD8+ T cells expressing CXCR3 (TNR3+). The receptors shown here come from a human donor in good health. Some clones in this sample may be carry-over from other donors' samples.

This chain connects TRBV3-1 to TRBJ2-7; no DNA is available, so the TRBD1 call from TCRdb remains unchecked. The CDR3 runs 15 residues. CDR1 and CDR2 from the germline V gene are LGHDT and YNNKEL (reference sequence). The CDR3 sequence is CASSLPGGAFYEQYF.

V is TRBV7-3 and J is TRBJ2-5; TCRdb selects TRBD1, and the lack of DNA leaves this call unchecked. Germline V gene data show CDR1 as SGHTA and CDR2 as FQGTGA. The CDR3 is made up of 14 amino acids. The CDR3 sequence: CASSLWGNQETQYF.

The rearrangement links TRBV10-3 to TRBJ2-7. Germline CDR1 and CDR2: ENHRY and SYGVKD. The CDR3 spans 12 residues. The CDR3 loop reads CTISDGPYEQYF.

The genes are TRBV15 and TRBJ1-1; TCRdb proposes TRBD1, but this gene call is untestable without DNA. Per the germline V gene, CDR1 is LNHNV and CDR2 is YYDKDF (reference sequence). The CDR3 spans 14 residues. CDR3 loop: CATSRTGMNTEAFF.

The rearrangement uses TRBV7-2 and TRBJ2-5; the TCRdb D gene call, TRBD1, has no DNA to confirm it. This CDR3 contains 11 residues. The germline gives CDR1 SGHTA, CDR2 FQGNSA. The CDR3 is CASSRGVGQYF.

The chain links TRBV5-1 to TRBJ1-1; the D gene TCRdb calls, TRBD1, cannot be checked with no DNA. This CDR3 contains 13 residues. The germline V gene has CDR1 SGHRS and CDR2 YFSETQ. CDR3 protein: CASRDRGNTEAFF.

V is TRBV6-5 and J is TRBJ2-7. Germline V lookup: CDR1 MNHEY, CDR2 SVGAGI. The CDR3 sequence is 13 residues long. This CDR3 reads CASSYGGSYEQYF.

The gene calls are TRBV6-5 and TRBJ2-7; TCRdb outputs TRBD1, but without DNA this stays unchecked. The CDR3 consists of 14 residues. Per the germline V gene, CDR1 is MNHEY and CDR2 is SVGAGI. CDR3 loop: CASSPTGEAYEQYF.

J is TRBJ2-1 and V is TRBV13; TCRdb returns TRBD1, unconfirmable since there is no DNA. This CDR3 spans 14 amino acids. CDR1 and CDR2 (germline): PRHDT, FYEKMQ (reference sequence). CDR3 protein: CASSPLGPADEQFF. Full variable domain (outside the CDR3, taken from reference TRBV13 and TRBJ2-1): AAGVIQSPRHLIKEKRETATLKCYPIPRHDTVYWYQQGPGQDPQFLISFYEKMQSDKGSIPDRFSAQQFSDYHSELNMSSLELGDSALYFCASSPLGPADEQFFGPGTRLTVL.

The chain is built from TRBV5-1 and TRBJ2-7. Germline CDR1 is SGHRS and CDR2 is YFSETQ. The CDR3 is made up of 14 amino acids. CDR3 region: CASSLIGTLNEQYF.

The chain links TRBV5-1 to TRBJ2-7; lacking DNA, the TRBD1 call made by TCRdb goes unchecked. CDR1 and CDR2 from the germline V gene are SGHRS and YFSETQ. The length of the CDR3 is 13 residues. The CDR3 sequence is CASSQTGAYEQYF.

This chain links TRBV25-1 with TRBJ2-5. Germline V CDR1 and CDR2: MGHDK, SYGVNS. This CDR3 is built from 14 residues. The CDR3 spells CASIRRGPPETQYF.

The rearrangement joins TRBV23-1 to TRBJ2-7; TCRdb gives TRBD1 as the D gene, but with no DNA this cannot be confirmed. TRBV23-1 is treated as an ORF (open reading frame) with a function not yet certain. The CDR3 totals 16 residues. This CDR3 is CASSQSPTGITYEQYF.

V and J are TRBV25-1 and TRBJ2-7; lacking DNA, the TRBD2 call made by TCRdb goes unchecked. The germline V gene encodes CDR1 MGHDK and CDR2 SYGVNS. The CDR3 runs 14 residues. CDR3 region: CASSERGEVYEQYF.

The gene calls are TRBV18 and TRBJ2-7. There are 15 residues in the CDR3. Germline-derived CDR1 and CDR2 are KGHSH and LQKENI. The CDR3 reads CASSPEAGPLYEQYF.

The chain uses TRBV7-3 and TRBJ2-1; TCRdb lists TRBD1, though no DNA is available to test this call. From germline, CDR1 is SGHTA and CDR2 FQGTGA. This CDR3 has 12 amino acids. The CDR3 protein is CASSSGQTEQFF. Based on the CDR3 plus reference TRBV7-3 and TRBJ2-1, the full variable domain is GAGVSQTPSNKVTEKGKYVELRCDPISGHTALYWYRQSLGQGPEFLIYFQGTGAADDSGLPNDRFFAVRPEGSVSTLKIQRTERGDSAVYLCASSSGQTEQFFGPGTRLTVL.

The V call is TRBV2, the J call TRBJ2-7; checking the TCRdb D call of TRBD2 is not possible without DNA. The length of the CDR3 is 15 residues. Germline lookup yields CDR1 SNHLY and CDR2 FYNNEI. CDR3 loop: CASSEAWSTGDEQYF. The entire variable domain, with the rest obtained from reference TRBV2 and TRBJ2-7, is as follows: EPEVTQTPSHQVTQMGQEVILRCVPISNHLYFYWYRQILGQKVEFLVSFYNNEISEKSEIFDDQFSVERPDGSNFTLKIRSTKLEDSAMYFCASSEAWSTGDEQYFGPGTRLTVT.

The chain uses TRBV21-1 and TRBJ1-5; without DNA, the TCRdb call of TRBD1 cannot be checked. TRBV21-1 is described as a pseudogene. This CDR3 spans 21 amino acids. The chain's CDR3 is CASSKRDVGQGPYRSNQPQHF.

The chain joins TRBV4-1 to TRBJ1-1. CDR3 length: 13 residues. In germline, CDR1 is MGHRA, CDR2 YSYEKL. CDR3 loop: CASSQAGTTEAFF.

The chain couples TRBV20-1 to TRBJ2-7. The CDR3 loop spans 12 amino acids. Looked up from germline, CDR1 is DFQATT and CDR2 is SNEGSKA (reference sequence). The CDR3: CSARDEVAQQYF.

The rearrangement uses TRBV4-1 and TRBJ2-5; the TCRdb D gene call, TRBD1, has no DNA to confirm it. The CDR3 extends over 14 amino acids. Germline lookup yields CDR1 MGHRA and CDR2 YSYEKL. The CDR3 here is CASSQDRGQETQYF.

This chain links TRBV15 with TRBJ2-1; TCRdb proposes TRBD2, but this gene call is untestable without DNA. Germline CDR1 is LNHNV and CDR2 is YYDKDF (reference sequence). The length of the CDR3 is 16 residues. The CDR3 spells CATSRGVVAGNNEQFF.